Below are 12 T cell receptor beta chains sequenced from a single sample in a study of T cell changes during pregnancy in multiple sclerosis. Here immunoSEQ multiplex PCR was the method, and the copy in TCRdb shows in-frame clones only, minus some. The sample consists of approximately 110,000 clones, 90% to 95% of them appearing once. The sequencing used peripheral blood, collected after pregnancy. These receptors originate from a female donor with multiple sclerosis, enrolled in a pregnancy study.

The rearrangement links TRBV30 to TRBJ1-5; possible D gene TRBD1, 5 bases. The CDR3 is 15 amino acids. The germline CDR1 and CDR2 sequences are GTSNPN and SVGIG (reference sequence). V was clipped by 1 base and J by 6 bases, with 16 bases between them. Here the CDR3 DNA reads TGTGCCTGGAGTGGGGACCTCGGGAGTCGTCAGCCCCAGCATTTT. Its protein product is CAWSGDLGSRQPQHF. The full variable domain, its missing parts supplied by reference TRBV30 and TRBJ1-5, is SQTIHQWPATLVQPVGSPLSLECTVEGTSNPNLYWYRQAAGRGLQLLFYSVGIGQISSEVPQNLSASRPQDRQFILSSKKLLLSDSGFYLCAWSGDLGSRQPQHFGDGTRLSIL.

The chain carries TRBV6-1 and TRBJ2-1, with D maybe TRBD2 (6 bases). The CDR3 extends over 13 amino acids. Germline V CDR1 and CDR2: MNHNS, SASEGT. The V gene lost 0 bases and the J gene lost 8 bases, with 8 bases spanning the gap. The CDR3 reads CASSEARGDEQFF. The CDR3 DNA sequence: TGTGCCAGCAGTGAAGCGCGCGGGGATGAGCAGTTCTTC.

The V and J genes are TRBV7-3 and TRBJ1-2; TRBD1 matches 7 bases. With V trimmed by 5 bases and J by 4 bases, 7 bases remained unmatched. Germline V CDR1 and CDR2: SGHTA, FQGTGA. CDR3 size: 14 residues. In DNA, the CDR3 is TGTGCCAGCAGCCCTGGCCAGGGGGTCTATGGCTACACCTTC. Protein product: CASSPGQGVYGYTF.

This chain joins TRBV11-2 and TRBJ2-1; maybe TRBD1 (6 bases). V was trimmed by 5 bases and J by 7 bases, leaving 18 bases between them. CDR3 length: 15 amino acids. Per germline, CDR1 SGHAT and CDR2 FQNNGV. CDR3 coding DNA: TGTGCCAGCAGCCAAACCTGGGCAGGGGTTAATGAGCAGTTCTTC. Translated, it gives CASSQTWAGVNEQFF.

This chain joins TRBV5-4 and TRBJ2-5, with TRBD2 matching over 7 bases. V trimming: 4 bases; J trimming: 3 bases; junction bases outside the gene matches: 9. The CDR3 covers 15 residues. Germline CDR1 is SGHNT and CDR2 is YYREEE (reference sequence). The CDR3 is CASSQPGTKKETQYF. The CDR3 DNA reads TGTGCCAGCAGCCAACCCGGGACTAAAAAAGAGACCCAGTACTTC.

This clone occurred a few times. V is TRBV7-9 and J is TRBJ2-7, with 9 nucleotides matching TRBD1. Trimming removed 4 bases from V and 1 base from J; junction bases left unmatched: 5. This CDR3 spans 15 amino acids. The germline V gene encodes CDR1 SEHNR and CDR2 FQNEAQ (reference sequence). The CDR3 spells CASSSTTGGSYEQYF. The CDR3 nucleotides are TGTGCCAGCAGCTCAACGACAGGGGGATCCTACGAGCAGTACTTC.

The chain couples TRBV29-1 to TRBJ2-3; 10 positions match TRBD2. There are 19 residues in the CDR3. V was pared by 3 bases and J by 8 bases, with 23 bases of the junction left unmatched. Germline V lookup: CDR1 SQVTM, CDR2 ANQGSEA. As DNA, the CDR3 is TGCAGCGTTGATTCGTCGTCGGCTAGCGGGGGCCGGTCCTGGGGTACGCAGTATTTT. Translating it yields CSVDSSSASGGRSWGTQYF.

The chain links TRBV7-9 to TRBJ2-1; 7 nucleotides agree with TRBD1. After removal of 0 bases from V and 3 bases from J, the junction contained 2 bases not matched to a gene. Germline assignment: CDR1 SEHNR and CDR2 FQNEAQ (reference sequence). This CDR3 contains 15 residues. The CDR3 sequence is CASSLAGQIYNEQFF. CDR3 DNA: TGTGCCAGCAGCTTAGCGGGACAGATCTACAATGAGCAGTTCTTC.

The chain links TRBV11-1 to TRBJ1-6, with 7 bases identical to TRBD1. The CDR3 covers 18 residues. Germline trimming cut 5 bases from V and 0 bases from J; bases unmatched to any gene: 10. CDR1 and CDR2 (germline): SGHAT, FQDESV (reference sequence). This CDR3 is CASSRDSKISSYNSPLHF. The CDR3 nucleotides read TGTGCCAGCAGCCGGGACAGCAAGATAAGCTCCTATAATTCACCCCTCCACTTT.

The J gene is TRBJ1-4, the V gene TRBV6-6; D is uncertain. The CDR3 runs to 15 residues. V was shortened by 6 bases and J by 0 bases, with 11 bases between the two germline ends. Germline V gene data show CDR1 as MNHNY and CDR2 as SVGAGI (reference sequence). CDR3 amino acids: CASRPTLATNEKLFF. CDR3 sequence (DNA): TGTGCCAGCAGACCGACACTCGCAACTAATGAAAAACTGTTTTTT.

CDR3 bases: TGTGCCTGGAGTTCACAGGCTAATGAAAAACTGTTTTTT. Its protein product is CAWSSQANEKLFF. The rearrangement links TRBV30 to TRBJ1-4; D is possibly TRBD1 (5 bases). The CDR3 totals 13 residues. V was shortened by 2 bases and J by 3 bases, with 7 bases between the two germline ends. The germline V gene has CDR1 GTSNPN and CDR2 SVGIG (reference sequence).

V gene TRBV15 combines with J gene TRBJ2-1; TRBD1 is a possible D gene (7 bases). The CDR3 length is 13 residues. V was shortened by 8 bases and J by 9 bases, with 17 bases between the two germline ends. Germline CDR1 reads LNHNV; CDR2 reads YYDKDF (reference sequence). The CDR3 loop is CATGGTVFIEQFF. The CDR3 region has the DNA TGTGCCACCGGCGGGACAGTGTTTATTGAGCAGTTCTTC.